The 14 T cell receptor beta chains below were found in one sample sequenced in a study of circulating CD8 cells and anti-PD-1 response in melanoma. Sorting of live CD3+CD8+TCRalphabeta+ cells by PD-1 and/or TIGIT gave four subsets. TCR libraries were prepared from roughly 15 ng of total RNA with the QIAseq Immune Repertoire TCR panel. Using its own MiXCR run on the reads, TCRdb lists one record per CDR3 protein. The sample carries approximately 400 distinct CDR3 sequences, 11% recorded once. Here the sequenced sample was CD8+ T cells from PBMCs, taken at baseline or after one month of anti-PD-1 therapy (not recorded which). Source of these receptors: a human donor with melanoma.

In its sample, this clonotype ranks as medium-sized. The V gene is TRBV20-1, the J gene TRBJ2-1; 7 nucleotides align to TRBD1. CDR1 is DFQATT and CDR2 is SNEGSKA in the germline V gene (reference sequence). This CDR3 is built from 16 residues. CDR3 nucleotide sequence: TGCAGGGTCCAAGGGACAGACGGAAGCTCCTACAATGAGCAGTTCTTC. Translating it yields CRVQGTDGSSYNEQFF.

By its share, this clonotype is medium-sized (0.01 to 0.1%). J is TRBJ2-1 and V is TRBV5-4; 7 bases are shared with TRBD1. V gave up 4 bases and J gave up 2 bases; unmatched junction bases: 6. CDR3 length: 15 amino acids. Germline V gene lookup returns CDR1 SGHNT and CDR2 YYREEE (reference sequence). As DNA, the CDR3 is TGTGCCAGCAGCGGGGACAGACTAACCTACAATGAGCAGTTCTTC. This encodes CASSGDRLTYNEQFF. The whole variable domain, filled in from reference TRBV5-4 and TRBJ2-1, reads ETGVTQSPTHLIKTRGQQVTLRCSSQSGHNTVSWYQQALGQGPQFIFQYYREEENGRGNFPPRFSGLQFPNYSSELNVNALELDDSALYLCASSGDRLTYNEQFFGPGTRLTVL.

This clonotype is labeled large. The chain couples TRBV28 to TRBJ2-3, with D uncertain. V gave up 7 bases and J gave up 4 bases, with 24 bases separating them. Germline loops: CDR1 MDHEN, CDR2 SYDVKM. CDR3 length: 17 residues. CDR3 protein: CASMATLLEGRSDTQYF. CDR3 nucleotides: TGTGCCAGCATGGCGACCCTACTCGAAGGACGCTCAGATACGCAGTATTTT.

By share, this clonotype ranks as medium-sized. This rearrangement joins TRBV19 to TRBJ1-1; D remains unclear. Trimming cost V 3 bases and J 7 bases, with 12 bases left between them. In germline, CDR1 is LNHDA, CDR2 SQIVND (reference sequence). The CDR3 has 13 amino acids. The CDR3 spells CASSISYGFEAFF. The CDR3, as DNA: TGTGCCAGTAGTATTTCTTACGGGTTTGAAGCTTTCTTT.

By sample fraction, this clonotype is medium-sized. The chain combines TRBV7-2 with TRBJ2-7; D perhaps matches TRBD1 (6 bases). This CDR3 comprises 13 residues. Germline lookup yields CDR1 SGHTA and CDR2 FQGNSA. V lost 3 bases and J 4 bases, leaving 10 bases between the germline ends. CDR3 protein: CASSFGQIYEQYF. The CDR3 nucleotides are TGTGCCAGCAGCTTTGGACAGATTTACGAGCAGTACTTC.

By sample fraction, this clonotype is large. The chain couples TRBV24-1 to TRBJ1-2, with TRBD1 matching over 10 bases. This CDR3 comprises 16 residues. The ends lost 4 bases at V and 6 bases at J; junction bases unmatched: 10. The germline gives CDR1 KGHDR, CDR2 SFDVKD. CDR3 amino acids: CATSDPRTGGLDGYTF. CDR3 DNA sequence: TGTGCCACCAGTGACCCACGGACAGGGGGATTGGATGGCTACACCTTC.

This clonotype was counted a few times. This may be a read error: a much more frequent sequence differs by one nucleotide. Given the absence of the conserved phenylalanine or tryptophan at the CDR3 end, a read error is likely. CDR3 sequence: CASSLATGTSGPWGYEQYS. CDR3 in DNA: TGTGCCAGCAGCTTAGCCACTGGGACTAGCGGGCCTTGGGGCTACGAGCAGTACTCC. The rearrangement joins TRBV7-8 to TRBJ2-7, with 12 bases fitting TRBD2. CDR1 is SGHVS and CDR2 is FQNEAQ in the germline V gene. The CDR3 runs 19 residues. The J segment lost 3 bases and the V segment lost 0 bases, leaving 12 bases of the junction unmatched.

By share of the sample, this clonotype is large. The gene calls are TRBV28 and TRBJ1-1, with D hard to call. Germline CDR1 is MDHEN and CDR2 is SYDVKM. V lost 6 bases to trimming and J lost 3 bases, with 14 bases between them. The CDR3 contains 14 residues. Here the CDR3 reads CASREDLGDTEAFF. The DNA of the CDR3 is TGTGCCAGCAGGGAGGACCTCGGGGACACTGAAGCTTTCTTT.

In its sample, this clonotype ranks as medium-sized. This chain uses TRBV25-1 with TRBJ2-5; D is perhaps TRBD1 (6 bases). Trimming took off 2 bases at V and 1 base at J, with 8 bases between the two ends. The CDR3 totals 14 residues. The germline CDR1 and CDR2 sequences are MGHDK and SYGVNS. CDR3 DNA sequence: TGTGCCAGCAGTGAAAGGGGGTTCCAAGAGACCCAGTACTTC. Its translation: CASSERGFQETQYF.

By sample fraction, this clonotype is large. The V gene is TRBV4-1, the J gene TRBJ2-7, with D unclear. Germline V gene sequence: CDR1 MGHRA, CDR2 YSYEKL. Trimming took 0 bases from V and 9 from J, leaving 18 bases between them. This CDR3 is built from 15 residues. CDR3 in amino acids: CASSQDYRANHGQYF. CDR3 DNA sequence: TGCGCCAGCAGCCAAGATTATCGGGCAAACCATGGGCAGTACTTC.

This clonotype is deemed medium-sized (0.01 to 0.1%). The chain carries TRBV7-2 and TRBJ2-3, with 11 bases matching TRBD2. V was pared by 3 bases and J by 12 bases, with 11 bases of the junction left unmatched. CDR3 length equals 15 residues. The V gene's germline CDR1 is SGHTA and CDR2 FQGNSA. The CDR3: CASSFGGTSGSVQYF. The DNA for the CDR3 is TGTGCCAGCAGCTTTGGGGGAACTAGCGGGAGCGTACAGTATTTT.

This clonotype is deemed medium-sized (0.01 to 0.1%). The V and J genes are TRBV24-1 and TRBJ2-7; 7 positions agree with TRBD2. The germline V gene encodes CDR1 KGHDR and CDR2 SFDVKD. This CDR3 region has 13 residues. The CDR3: CLGGEAGAYEQYF. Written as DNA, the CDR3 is TGTTTGGGGGGGGAGGCGGGAGCCTACGAGCAGTACTTC.

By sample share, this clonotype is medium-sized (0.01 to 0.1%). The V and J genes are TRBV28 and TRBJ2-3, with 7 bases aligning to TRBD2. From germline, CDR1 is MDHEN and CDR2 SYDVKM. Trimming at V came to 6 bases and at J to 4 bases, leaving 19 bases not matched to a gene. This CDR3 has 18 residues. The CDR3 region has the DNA TGTGCCAGCAGCCCGCTTCCTTTTATTTCGGGGGGACCAGATACGCAGTATTTT. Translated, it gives CASSPLPFISGGPDTQYF.

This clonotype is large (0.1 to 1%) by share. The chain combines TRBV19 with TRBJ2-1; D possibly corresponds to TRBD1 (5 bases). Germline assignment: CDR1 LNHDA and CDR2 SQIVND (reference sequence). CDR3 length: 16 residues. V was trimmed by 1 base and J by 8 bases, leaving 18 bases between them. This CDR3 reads CASSIASGFASDEQFF. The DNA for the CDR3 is TGTGCCAGTAGTATAGCGTCAGGGTTCGCGTCGGATGAGCAGTTCTTC.